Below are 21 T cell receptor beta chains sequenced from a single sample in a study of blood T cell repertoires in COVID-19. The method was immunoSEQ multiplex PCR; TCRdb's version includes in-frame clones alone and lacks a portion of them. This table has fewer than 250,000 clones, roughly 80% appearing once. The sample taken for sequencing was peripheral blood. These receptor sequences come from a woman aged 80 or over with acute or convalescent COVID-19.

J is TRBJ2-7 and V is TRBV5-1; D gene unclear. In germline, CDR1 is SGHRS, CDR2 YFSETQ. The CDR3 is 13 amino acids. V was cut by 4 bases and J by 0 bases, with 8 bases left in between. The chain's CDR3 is CASSPPSSYEQYF. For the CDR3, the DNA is TGCGCCAGCAGCCCTCCGAGCTCCTACGAGCAGTACTTC.

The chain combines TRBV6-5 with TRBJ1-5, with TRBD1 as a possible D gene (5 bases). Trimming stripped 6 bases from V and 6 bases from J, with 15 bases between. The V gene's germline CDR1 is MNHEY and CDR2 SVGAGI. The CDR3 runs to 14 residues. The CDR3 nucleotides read TGTGCCAGCAGGCCCGCCAGGGATCGTCAGCCCCAGCATTTT. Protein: CASRPARDRQPQHF.

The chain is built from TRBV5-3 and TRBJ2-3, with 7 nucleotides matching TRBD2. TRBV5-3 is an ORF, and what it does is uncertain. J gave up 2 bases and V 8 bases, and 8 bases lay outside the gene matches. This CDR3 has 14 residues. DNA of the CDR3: TGTGCCAGCCGGGACTACAACCTCACAGATACGCAGTATTTT. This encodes CASRDYNLTDTQYF.

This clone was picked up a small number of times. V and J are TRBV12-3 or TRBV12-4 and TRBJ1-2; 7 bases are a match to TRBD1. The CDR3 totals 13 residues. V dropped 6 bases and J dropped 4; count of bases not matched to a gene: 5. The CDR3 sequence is CASSPGGFYGYTF. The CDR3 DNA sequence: TGTGCCAGCAGCCCAGGGGGATTCTATGGCTACACCTTC.

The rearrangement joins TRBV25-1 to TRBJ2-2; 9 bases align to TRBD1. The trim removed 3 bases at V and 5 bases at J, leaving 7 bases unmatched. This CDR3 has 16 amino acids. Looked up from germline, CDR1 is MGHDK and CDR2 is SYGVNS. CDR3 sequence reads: CASSDPRTGETGELFF. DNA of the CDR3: TGTGCCAGCAGTGACCCCCGGACAGGGGAAACCGGGGAGCTGTTTTTT.

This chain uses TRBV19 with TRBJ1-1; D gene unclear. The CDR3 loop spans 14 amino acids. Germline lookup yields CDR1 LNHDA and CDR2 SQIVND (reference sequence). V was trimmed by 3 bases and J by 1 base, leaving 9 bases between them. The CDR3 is CASSINAGNTEAFF. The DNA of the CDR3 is TGTGCCAGTAGTATCAACGCCGGGAACACTGAAGCTTTCTTT. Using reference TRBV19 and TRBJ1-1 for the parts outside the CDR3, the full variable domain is DGGITQSPKYLFRKEGQNVTLSCEQNLNHDAMYWYRQDPGQGLRLIYYSQIVNDFQKGDIAEGYSVSREKKESFPLTVTSAQKNPTAFYLCASSINAGNTEAFFGQGTRLTVV.

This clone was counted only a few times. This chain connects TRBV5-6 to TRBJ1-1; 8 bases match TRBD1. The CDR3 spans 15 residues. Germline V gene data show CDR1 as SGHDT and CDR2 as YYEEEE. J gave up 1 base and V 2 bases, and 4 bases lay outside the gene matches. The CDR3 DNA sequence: TGTGCCAGCAGCTTCTGGACAGGGCGGAACACTGAAGCTTTCTTT. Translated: CASSFWTGRNTEAFF.

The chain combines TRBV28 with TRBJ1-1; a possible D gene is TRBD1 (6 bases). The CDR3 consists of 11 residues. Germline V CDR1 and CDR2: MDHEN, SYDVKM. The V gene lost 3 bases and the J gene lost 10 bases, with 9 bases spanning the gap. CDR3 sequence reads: CASSFGRGAFF. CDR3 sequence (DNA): TGTGCCAGCAGTTTCGGCAGGGGAGCTTTCTTT.

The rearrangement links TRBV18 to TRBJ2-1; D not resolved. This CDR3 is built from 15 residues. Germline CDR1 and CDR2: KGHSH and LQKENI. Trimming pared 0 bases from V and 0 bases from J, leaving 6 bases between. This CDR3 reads CASSPPSSSYNEQFF. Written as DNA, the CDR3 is TGTGCCAGCTCACCACCGTCTAGCTCCTACAATGAGCAGTTCTTC. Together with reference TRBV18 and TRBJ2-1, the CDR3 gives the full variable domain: NAGVMQNPRHLVRRRGQEARLRCSPMKGHSHVYWYRQLPEEGLKFMVYLQKENIIDESGMPKERFSAEFPKEGPSILRIQQVVRGDSAAYFCASSPPSSSYNEQFFGPGTRLTVL.

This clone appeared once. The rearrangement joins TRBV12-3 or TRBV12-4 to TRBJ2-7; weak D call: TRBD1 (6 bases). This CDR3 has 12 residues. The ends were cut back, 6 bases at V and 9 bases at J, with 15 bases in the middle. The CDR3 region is CASSPGQTRQYF. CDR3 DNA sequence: TGTGCCAGCAGCCCTGGACAGACCAGGCAGTACTTC.

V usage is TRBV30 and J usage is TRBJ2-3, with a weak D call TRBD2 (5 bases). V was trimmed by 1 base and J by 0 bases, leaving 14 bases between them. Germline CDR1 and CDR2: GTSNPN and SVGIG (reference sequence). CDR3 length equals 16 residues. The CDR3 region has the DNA TGTGCCTGGAGTGACCTAGGACTGGTGAGCACAGATACGCAGTATTTT. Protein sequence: CAWSDLGLVSTDTQYF.

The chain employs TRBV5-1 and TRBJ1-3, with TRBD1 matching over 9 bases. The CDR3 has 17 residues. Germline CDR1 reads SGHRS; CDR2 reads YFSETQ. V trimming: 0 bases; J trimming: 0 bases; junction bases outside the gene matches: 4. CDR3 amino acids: CASSLEGQGNSGNTIYF. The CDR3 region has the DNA TGCGCCAGCAGCTTGGAGGGACAGGGTAACTCTGGAAACACCATATATTTT.

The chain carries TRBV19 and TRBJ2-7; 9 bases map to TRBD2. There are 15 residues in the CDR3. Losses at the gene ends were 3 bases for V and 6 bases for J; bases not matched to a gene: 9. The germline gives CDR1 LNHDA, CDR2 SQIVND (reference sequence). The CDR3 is CASSIMAGGPVEQYF. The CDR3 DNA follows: TGTGCCAGTAGTATCATGGCGGGAGGGCCGGTCGAGCAGTACTTC.

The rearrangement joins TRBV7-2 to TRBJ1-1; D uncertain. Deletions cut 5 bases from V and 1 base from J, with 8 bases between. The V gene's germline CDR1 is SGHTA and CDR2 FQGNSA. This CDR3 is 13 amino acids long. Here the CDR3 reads CASSPDWNTEAFF. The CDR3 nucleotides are TGTGCCAGCAGCCCGGACTGGAACACTGAAGCTTTCTTT.

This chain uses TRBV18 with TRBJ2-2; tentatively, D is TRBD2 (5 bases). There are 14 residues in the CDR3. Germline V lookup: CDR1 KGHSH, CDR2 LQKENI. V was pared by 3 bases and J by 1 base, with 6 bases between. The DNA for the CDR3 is TGTGCCAGCTCACCCGGAGGGAACACCGGGGAGCTGTTTTTT. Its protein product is CASSPGGNTGELFF.

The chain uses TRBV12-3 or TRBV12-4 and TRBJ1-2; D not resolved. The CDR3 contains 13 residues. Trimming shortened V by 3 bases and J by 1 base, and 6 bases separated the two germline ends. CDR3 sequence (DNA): TGTGCCAGCAGTTTGAGTGGTAACTATGGCTACACCTTC. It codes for CASSLSGNYGYTF.

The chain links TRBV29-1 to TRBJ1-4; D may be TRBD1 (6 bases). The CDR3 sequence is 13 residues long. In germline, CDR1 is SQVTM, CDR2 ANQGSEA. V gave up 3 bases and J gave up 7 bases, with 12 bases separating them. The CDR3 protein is CSVDTAGVEKLFF. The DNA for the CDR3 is TGCAGCGTTGACACGGCAGGGGTTGAAAAACTGTTTTTT.

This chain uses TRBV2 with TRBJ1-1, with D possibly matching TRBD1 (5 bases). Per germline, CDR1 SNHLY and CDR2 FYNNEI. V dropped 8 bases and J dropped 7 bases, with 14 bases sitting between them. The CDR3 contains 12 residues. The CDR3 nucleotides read TGTGCCAGCTCCTGGGGGGTCAGTGAAGCTTTCTTT. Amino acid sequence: CASSWGVSEAFF.

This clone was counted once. CDR3 bases: TGTGCCAGCAGCTTAGAGATCCCGGGACTCGGAGGGACCCAGTACTTC. Its translation: CASSLEIPGLGGTQYF. This chain uses TRBV7-9 with TRBJ2-5; TRBD2 might be the D (6 bases). The CDR3 is made up of 16 amino acids. Germline-derived CDR1 and CDR2 are SEHNR and FQNEAQ (reference sequence). Deletions cut 1 base from V and 7 bases from J, with 19 bases between.

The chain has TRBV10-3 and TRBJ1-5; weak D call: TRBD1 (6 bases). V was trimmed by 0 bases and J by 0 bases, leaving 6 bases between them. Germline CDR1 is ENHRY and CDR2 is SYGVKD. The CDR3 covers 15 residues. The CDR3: CAISESDSSNQPQHF. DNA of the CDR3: TGTGCCATCAGTGAGTCGGACAGTAGCAATCAGCCCCAGCATTTT.

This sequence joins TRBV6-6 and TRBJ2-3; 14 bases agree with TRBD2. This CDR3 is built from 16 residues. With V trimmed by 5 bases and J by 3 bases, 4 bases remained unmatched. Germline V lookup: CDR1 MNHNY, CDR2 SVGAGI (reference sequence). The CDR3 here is CASSQTSGGGTDTQYF. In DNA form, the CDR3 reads TGTGCCAGCAGTCAGACTAGCGGGGGGGGAACAGATACGCAGTATTTT.